Following are 31 T cell receptor beta chains from one sample sequenced in a study of metastatic and nonmetastatic thyroid tumors. TCRdb reprocessed the PCR reads using MiXCR. The sample carries over 25,000 clones, under 20% recorded once. The entire patient cohort was treatment-naive prior to thyroid surgery. Source material: blood. The receptors were gathered from a female donor with papillary thyroid cancer or a benign thyroid nodule (not recorded which). Some clones in this sample may be carry-over from other donors' samples.

The V gene is TRBV15, the J gene TRBJ1-3; D not resolved. CDR3 length equals 16 residues. CDR1 LNHNV and CDR2 YYDKDF come from the germline V gene (reference sequence). Trimming cost V 0 bases and J 4 bases, with 13 bases left between them. DNA for the CDR3: TGTGCCACCAGCAGAGATGTATCAGGCATGGGAAACACCATATATTTT. Amino acids: CATSRDVSGMGNTIYF.

Comment on this clone: A read error is possible here, since a much larger clone lies one base away. The chain combines TRBV11-2 with TRBJ2-5, with a tentative D call TRBD2 (6 bases). CDR1 is SGHAT, CDR2 FQNNGV, per germline. The CDR3 totals 15 residues. The CDR3 loop is CASSLMWGLGETEYF. The DNA of the CDR3 is TGTGCCAGCAGCTTAATGTGGGGACTGGGGGAGACCGAGTACTTC. Based on the CDR3 plus reference TRBV11-2 and TRBJ2-5, the full variable domain is EAGVAQSPRYKIIEKRQSVAFWCNPISGHATLYWYQQILGQGPKLLIQFQNNGVVDDSQLPKDRFSAERLKGVDSTLKIQPAKLEDSAVYLCASSLMWGLGETEYFGPGTRLLVL.

This clone was seen a handful of times. V and J are TRBV18 and TRBJ2-7, with TRBD1 as a possible D gene (6 bases). Germline V gene sequence: CDR1 KGHSH, CDR2 LQKENI. The V and J ends lost 5 bases and 4 bases respectively, with 15 bases between them. The CDR3 is 14 amino acids. The CDR3 DNA is TGTGCCAGCTCATCCCGGGACACGACTTACGAGCAGTACTTC. This gives the protein CASSSRDTTYEQYF.

The chain links TRBV7-6 to TRBJ1-2; maybe TRBD1 (6 bases). CDR1 and CDR2 from the germline V gene are SGHVS and FNYEAQ. V lost 5 bases to trimming and J lost 5 bases, with 21 bases between them. The CDR3 runs 16 residues. The CDR3 nucleotides are TGTGCCAGCAGCCCGCGCGTACAGGGCTATAATTATGGCTACACCTTC. Amino acid sequence: CASSPRVQGYNYGYTF.

This clone was counted ten times or more. The rearrangement uses TRBV6-5 and TRBJ1-4; 8 bases are a match to TRBD1. Germline V gives CDR1 MNHEY, CDR2 SVGAGI. The CDR3 is 20 amino acids. The ends lost 2 bases at V and 8 bases at J; junction bases unmatched: 22. The CDR3 DNA reads as TGTGCCAGCAGTTACCGAGCAAAAGGGTCGGGCGGACAGGGTATCGAAAAACTGTTTTTT. As protein: CASSYRAKGSGGQGIEKLFF.

At least ten counts were recorded for this clone. V and J are TRBV11-2 and TRBJ1-1; TRBD1 matches 7 bases. The CDR3 spans 13 residues. The germline CDR1 and CDR2 sequences are SGHAT and FQNNGV. Trimming removed 7 bases from V and 5 bases from J; junction bases left unmatched: 7. The CDR3 DNA is TGTGCCAGCACCCAAACCAGGGGGACTGAAGCTTTCTTT. This translates into CASTQTRGTEAFF.

This clone was picked up many times. The chain uses TRBV9 and TRBJ1-1; TRBD1 matches 7 bases. This CDR3 is built from 16 residues. V lost 3 bases to trimming and J lost 4 bases; unmatched junction nucleotides: 12. Germline lookup yields CDR1 SGDLS and CDR2 YYNGEE. CDR3 sequence (DNA): TGTGCCAGCAGCGCCGGGACAGTGAGGGGGAGCACTGAAGCTTTCTTT. Protein: CASSAGTVRGSTEAFF.

This clone was detected ten times or more. The chain carries TRBV5-1 and TRBJ2-5; 10 bases are a match to TRBD1. The germline V gene encodes CDR1 SGHRS and CDR2 YFSETQ. The V gene end was trimmed by 3 bases and the J gene end by 5 bases; junction bases not matched to a gene: 1. The CDR3 sequence is 13 residues long. In nucleotides, the CDR3 is TGCGCCAGCAGCTGGGACAGGGGCGAGACCCAGTACTTC. Translated, it gives CASSWDRGETQYF.

J is TRBJ2-6 and V is TRBV7-6; D is unresolved. The CDR3 is made up of 15 amino acids. The germline gives CDR1 SGHVS, CDR2 FNYEAQ. Between the trimmed V and J ends, which lost 0 bases and 2 bases, there was a span of 5 bases. For the CDR3, the DNA is TGTGCCAGCAGCTTAGCCCGGACTGGGGCCAACGTCCTGACTTTC. This encodes CASSLARTGANVLTF. Together with reference TRBV7-6 and TRBJ2-6, the CDR3 gives the full variable domain: GAGVSQSPRYKVTKRGQDVALRCDPISGHVSLYWYRQALGQGPEFLTYFNYEAQQDKSGLPNDRFSAERPEGSISTLTIQRTEQRDSAMYRCASSLARTGANVLTFGAGSRLTVL.

V gene TRBV9 combines with J gene TRBJ1-1; maybe TRBD1 (6 bases). The CDR3 runs to 15 residues. Germline values: CDR1 SGDLS, CDR2 YYNGEE. The V gene lost 3 bases and the J gene lost 4 bases, with 16 bases spanning the gap. The CDR3 DNA is TGTGCCAGCAGCGCCCGGGGCAGGGGAGGCACTGAAGCTTTCTTT. It encodes CASSARGRGGTEAFF.

This clone has a count of ten or more. The rearrangement uses TRBV7-9 and TRBJ2-1; weak D call: TRBD2 (5 bases). V shed 5 bases and J shed 10 bases, with 15 bases lying between them. This CDR3 has 13 amino acids. Germline-derived CDR1 and CDR2 are SEHNR and FQNEAQ (reference sequence). CDR3 sequence reads: CASSLTGVEEQFF. CDR3 nucleotides: TGTGCCAGCAGCCTAACCGGGGTGGAGGAGCAGTTCTTC.

Comments on this clone: At one end, the junction sequence differs from germline, possibly due to a read error. The rearrangement uses TRBV27 and TRBJ2-5, with D tentatively TRBD2 (7 bases). CDR3 length: 14 residues. Germline V lookup: CDR1 MNHEY, CDR2 SMNVEV (reference sequence). CDR3 in DNA: TGTGTCAGCACGGGGGGCGCGTCCCAAGAGACACAGTACTTC. This sequence encodes CVSTGGASQETQYF.

This clone was counted ten times or more. Other DNA sequences in the sample encode the same CDR3. V usage is TRBV6-1 and J usage is TRBJ2-3, with D perhaps TRBD1 (5 bases). Between the trimmed V and J ends, which lost 2 bases and 5 bases, there was a span of 8 bases. The CDR3 totals 13 residues. CDR1 is MNHNS, CDR2 SASEGT, per germline. CDR3 sequence: CASSEQGVDTQYF. The CDR3 DNA is TGTGCCAGCAGTGAACAAGGGGTAGATACGCAGTATTTT.

The J gene is TRBJ2-1, the V gene TRBV28, with 12 bases matching TRBD2. Germline assignment: CDR1 MDHEN and CDR2 SYDVKM. Unmatched junction bases numbered 11, after V lost 1 base and J lost 10 bases. This CDR3 region has 17 residues. DNA of the CDR3: TGTGCCAGCAGTTTATTCTCCTCTGGACTAGCGGGAACAGAGCAGTTCTTC. Encoded protein: CASSLFSSGLAGTEQFF.

This clone appeared many times. J is TRBJ2-3 and V is TRBV4-1; a weak D match, TRBD2 (6 bases). From germline, CDR1 is MGHRA and CDR2 YSYEKL. V was clipped by 2 bases and J by 1 base, with 13 bases between them. The CDR3 contains 16 residues. The CDR3 region has the DNA TGCGCCAGCAGCCAATCGGGCGGCGGGGGCACAGATACGCAGTATTTT. Protein product: CASSQSGGGGTDTQYF.

The chain combines TRBV11-2 with TRBJ1-1; D is unresolved. With 6 bases removed from V and 5 bases from J, the gap between germline ends came to 19 bases. Germline V gives CDR1 SGHAT, CDR2 FQNNGV. The CDR3 has 15 amino acids. The chain's CDR3 is CASRRTDGRRTEAFF. CDR3 DNA: TGTGCCAGCAGGAGAACAGATGGTAGAAGGACTGAAGCTTTCTTT.

This clone was detected ten times or more. Just one base apart from a much larger clone, this may be a read error. The chain uses TRBV28 and TRBJ2-3; perhaps TRBD1 as D (8 bases). The CDR3 has 13 residues. Trimming cost V 7 bases and J 10 bases, with 18 bases left between them. Germline CDR1 reads MDHEN; CDR2 reads SYDVKM. In nucleotides, the CDR3 is TGTGCCAGCATACTACAGGGGGGGGATGCGCAGTATTTT. Translation: CASILQGGDAQYF.

This clone was seen many times. The chain's CDR3 is CASSPNFLADNTYNEQFF. Here the CDR3 DNA reads TGCGCCAGCAGCCCAAACTTCCTAGCCGACAACACCTACAATGAGCAGTTCTTC. This rearrangement joins TRBV5-1 to TRBJ2-1, with a possible D match to TRBD2 (5 bases). V gave up 4 bases and J gave up 2 bases, with 22 bases separating them. The CDR3 has 18 amino acids. CDR1 is SGHRS and CDR2 is YFSETQ in the germline V gene.

This clone was detected ten times or more. The chain is built from TRBV12-3 or TRBV12-4 and TRBJ2-5; the match to TRBD1 covers 7 bases. The CDR3 loop spans 14 amino acids. V lost 5 bases, J lost 5 bases, and 8 bases stayed unmatched. CDR3 sequence reads: CASSRQGAWETQYF. The DNA of the CDR3 is TGTGCCAGCAGTCGACAGGGTGCCTGGGAGACCCAGTACTTC.

In this sample, this clone turned up many times. The rearrangement links TRBV18 to TRBJ1-4; the D gene is possibly TRBD1 (6 bases). Germline CDR1 is KGHSH and CDR2 is LQKENI. The CDR3 totals 16 residues. Trimming pared 2 bases from V and 8 bases from J, leaving 18 bases between. The CDR3: CASSPSRGGAWEKLFF. The CDR3 DNA sequence: TGTGCCAGCTCACCAAGTCGCGGGGGCGCGTGGGAAAAACTGTTTTTT. The complete variable domain, with remaining parts taken from reference TRBV18 and TRBJ1-4, reads NAGVMQNPRHLVRRRGQEARLRCSPMKGHSHVYWYRQLPEEGLKFMVYLQKENIIDESGMPKERFSAEFPKEGPSILRIQQVVRGDSAAYFCASSPSRGGAWEKLFFGSGTQLSVL.

In its sample, this clone was seen many times. Other DNA sequences in this sample translate to the same CDR3. This chain joins TRBV15 and TRBJ2-7; 8 bases align to TRBD2. CDR1 is LNHNV and CDR2 is YYDKDF in the germline V gene (reference sequence). J gave up 0 bases and V 7 bases, and 5 bases lay outside the gene matches. CDR3 length: 14 amino acids. In DNA, the CDR3 is TGTGCCACCAACCGCGGGAGGAGCTCCTACGAGCAGTACTTC. This sequence encodes CATNRGRSSYEQYF.

This clone showed up many times. The rearrangement links TRBV7-8 to TRBJ1-2; no reliable D call. Per germline, CDR1 SGHVS and CDR2 FQNEAQ. CDR3 length: 12 residues. V was cut by 1 base and J by 8 bases, with 8 bases left in between. The CDR3 spells CASSLVPAGYTF. The CDR3 bases are TGTGCCAGCAGCTTAGTCCCCGCAGGCTACACCTTC.

This clone was recorded many times. V is TRBV20-1 and J is TRBJ1-5, with D possibly TRBD1 on 5 matching bases. Deletions cut 1 base from V and 6 bases from J, with 13 bases between. CDR3 length: 14 amino acids. Germline V lookup: CDR1 DFQATT, CDR2 SNEGSKA (reference sequence). CDR3 nucleotides: TGCAGTGCTAGAGCCGGGGGGTTGGGTCAGCCCCAGCATTTT. Translated, it gives CSARAGGLGQPQHF.

The chain has TRBV4-1 and TRBJ2-3, with TRBD2 matching 14 bases. J lost 4 bases, V lost 1 base, and 4 bases had no gene match. The CDR3 runs 17 residues. The germline gives CDR1 MGHRA, CDR2 YSYEKL. CDR3 amino acids: CASSQARLAGGSDTQYF. DNA for the CDR3: TGCGCCAGCAGCCAAGCCCGACTAGCGGGGGGGTCAGATACGCAGTATTTT.

Relative to its sample, this clone is medium-sized. This rearrangement joins TRBV19 to TRBJ1-2, with D maybe TRBD1 (5 bases). Trimming cost V 5 bases and J 10 bases, with 14 bases left between them. The V gene's germline CDR1 is LNHDA and CDR2 SQIVND (reference sequence). This CDR3 is 12 amino acids long. The CDR3, as DNA: TGTGCCAGTAGTCCCCGGGGGGGACCCTACACCTTC. Protein sequence: CASSPRGGPYTF.

This clone has a count of ten or more. This rearrangement joins TRBV18 to TRBJ2-6; the D is unclear. Germline-derived CDR1 and CDR2 are KGHSH and LQKENI. The CDR3 totals 13 residues. Trimming left V 3 bases short and J 2 bases short, with 2 bases between. The CDR3: CASSPAGANVLTF. CDR3 nucleotides: TGTGCCAGCTCACCGGCTGGGGCCAACGTCCTGACTTTC.

The genes are TRBV6-1 and TRBJ1-1; tentative D call: TRBD1 (6 bases). The V and J ends lost 2 bases and 3 bases respectively, with 10 bases between them. Germline loops: CDR1 MNHNS, CDR2 SASEGT. This CDR3 contains 14 residues. The CDR3 protein is CASSENREYTEAFF. The CDR3, as DNA: TGTGCCAGCAGTGAAAACAGGGAATACACTGAAGCTTTCTTT.

The V call is TRBV20-1, the J call TRBJ2-3; 7 nucleotides match TRBD2. CDR1 DFQATT and CDR2 SNEGSKA come from the germline V gene (reference sequence). The CDR3 runs to 16 residues. Trimming took 0 bases from V and 2 from J; bases not matched to a gene: 8. This CDR3 is CSARDPPGGLTDTQYF. The DNA of the CDR3 is TGCAGTGCTAGAGATCCCCCGGGAGGCCTCACAGATACGCAGTATTTT.

This clone has ten or more counts. The chain recombines TRBV4-2 with TRBJ2-3; a possible D gene is TRBD2 (6 bases). The CDR3 loop spans 13 amino acids. The germline V gene encodes CDR1 LGHNA and CDR2 YNFKEQ. Trimming took off 3 bases at V and 7 bases at J, with 11 bases between the two ends. This CDR3 is CASSQTREHTQYF. The CDR3 bases are TGTGCCAGCAGCCAGACTAGGGAACATACGCAGTATTTT.

This clone showed up just a few times. This is likely a read error, given that the CDR3 carries no conserved phenylalanine or tryptophan at its end. This CDR3 reads CSALSQDGNYGYTL. In nucleotides, the CDR3 is TGCAGTGCCCTTTCCCAGGACGGGAACTATGGCTACACCCTC. This chain joins TRBV20-1 and TRBJ1-2, with D unclear. CDR1 and CDR2 from the germline V gene are DFQATT and SNEGSKA (reference sequence). V was clipped by 6 bases and J by 2 bases, with 16 bases between them. This CDR3 comprises 14 residues.

The chain employs TRBV15 and TRBJ1-5, with D perhaps matching TRBD1 (6 bases). Germline CDR1 is LNHNV and CDR2 is YYDKDF (reference sequence). The length of the CDR3 is 14 residues. V lost 4 bases, J lost 4 bases, and 11 bases lay in between. The CDR3 sequence is CATSTGDRNQPQHF. CDR3 coding DNA: TGTGCCACCAGCACCGGTGACAGGAATCAGCCCCAGCATTTT.